The table lists the clone carrying this T cell receptor (beta chain) with many counts. As yet, its antigen is unknown. The sample belongs to a study of T cells in Graves' hyperthyroidism and ophthalmopathy. Across the whole study: At the time of initial diagnosis and before any treatment, peripheral blood was collected.

It was 8.5 to 10 ml of fresh peripheral blood that supplied the PBMCs. Findings and caveats of the study: Blood also contained most expanded thyroid clonotypes above 0.001.

Germline loops: CDR1 PRHDT, CDR2 FYEKMQ (reference sequence). The CDR3 loop spans 15 amino acids. The ends were cut back, 3 bases at V and 2 bases at J, with 13 bases in the middle. TCR beta CDR3 region amplification was performed from RNA transcripts. TCR CDR3 regions were first amplified by RT-PCR with HTBI primers. From the multiplex PCR reads, TCRdb called clonotypes with MiXCR, one entry per CDR3 protein. This repertoire shows some 760,000 distinct CDR3 sequences, about 14% found once; its top ten account for roughly 10%. What was sequenced was blood. The origin of this receptor is a woman under 30 with Graves' hyperthyroidism. The genes are TRBV13 and TRBJ2-5; D may be TRBD2 (6 bases). The DNA for the CDR3 is TGTGCCAGCAGCTTTTTACGCGGGAATCAAGAGACCCAGTACTTC. Protein product: CASSFLRGNQETQYF. The variable domain in full, completed from reference TRBV13 and TRBJ2-5, reads AAGVIQSPRHLIKEKRETATLKCYPIPRHDTVYWYQQGPGQDPQFLISFYEKMQSDKGSIPDRFSAQQFSDYHSELNMSSLELGDSALYFCASSFLRGNQETQYFGPGTRLLVL.